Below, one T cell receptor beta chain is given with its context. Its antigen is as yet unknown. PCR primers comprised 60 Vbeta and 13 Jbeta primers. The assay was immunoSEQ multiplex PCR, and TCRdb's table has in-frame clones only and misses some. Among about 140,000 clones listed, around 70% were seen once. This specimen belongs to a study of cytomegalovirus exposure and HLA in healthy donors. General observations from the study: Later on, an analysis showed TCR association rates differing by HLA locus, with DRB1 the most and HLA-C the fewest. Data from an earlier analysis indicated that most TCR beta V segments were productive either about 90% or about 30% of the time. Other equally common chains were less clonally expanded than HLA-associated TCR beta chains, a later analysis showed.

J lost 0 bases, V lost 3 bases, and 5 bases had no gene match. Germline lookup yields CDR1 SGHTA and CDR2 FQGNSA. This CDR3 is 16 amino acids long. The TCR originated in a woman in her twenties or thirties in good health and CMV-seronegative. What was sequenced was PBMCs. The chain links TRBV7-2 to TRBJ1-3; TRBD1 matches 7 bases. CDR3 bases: TGTGCCAGCAGCTTCAGGGGGGCGAACTCTGGAAACACCATATATTTT. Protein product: CASSFRGANSGNTIYF.